Below are 24 T cell receptor beta chains sequenced from a single sample in a study of radiotherapy plus CTLA-4 blockade in lung cancer. Libraries were prepared by immunoSEQ multiplex PCR; TCRdb keeps only in-frame clonotypes and omits some of them. Of 30,000 to 50,000 clones in the sample, approximately 79% were seen once. The input for sequencing was peripheral blood, taken from a patient treated with radiotherapy plus ipilimumab. These receptors were obtained from a human donor with non-small cell lung cancer that progressed on radiotherapy plus ipilimumab.

V usage is TRBV4-1 and J usage is TRBJ1-6, with 7 bases lining up with TRBD1. V dropped 2 bases and J dropped 3; count of bases not matched to a gene: 4. CDR1 and CDR2 (germline): MGHRA, YSYEKL. The CDR3 totals 16 residues. Here the CDR3 reads CASSQTTGYYNSPLHF. The CDR3 nucleotides are TGCGCCAGCAGCCAAACGACAGGGTACTATAATTCACCCCTCCACTTT.

The chain couples TRBV6-1 to TRBJ1-5; the match to TRBD1 covers 7 bases. Germline lookup yields CDR1 MNHNS and CDR2 SASEGT. The J segment lost 5 bases and the V segment lost 1 base, leaving 5 bases of the junction unmatched. This CDR3 spans 15 amino acids. CDR3 protein: CASSEDPRGHQPQHF. The CDR3 DNA reads as TGTGCCAGCAGTGAAGACCCAAGGGGGCATCAGCCCCAGCATTTT.

This chain joins TRBV7-9 and TRBJ2-1, with D possibly matching TRBD2 (5 bases). The germline CDR1 and CDR2 sequences are SEHNR and FQNEAQ (reference sequence). CDR3 length: 13 residues. Trimming removed 4 bases from V and 5 bases from J, with 9 bases in between. This chain's CDR3 is CASSSLDNNEQFF. Written as DNA, the CDR3 is TGTGCCAGCAGCTCACTAGATAACAATGAGCAGTTCTTC.

V and J are TRBV6-6 and TRBJ1-6, with D possibly being TRBD1 (6 bases). The CDR3 contains 16 residues. The germline V and J ends were trimmed by 4 bases and 7 bases, with 17 bases remaining between them. From germline, CDR1 is MNHNY and CDR2 SVGAGI (reference sequence). The CDR3 here is CASSSRPGGGNSPLHF. Written as DNA, the CDR3 is TGTGCCAGCAGTTCCCGACCGGGGGGCGGAAATTCACCCCTCCACTTT.

V and J are TRBV7-9 and TRBJ1-1; D might be TRBD1 (6 bases). Germline V CDR1 and CDR2: SEHNR, FQNEAQ (reference sequence). There are 16 residues in the CDR3. Trimming took 3 bases from V and 1 from J, leaving 15 bases between them. The CDR3 nucleotides are TGTGCCAGCAGCTTTAGTTCCAGGGGCGCGAACACTGAAGCTTTCTTT. It codes for CASSFSSRGANTEAFF.

The table lists this clone with a count of one. The chain links TRBV14 to TRBJ1-4; D unclear. The CDR3 runs to 12 residues. The V end was cut by 0 bases, the J end by 11 bases, with 7 bases between. Germline V gene lookup returns CDR1 SGHDN and CDR2 FVKESK. The CDR3 sequence: CASSQERLKLFF. CDR3 nucleotides: TGTGCCAGCAGCCAAGAGAGACTGAAACTGTTTTTT.

The chain combines TRBV29-1 with TRBJ1-1, with D possibly TRBD1 on 6 matching bases. Germline CDR1 and CDR2: SQVTM and ANQGSEA. This CDR3 contains 12 residues. The V and J ends lost 6 bases and 5 bases respectively, with 13 bases between them. In DNA form, the CDR3 reads TGCAGCGTCATTGGGGGCAGGACTGAAGCTTTCTTT. Residues: CSVIGGRTEAFF.

This clone has a handful of counts. The chain employs TRBV18 and TRBJ1-1; D remains ambiguous. CDR3 length: 15 residues. V lost 3 bases and J 2 bases, leaving 13 bases between the germline ends. Per germline, CDR1 KGHSH and CDR2 LQKENI. The CDR3 DNA reads as TGTGCCAGCTCACCGTCTAGTAACCGAAACACTGAAGCTTTCTTT. Its protein product is CASSPSSNRNTEAFF.

This clone has a handful of counts. This sequence joins TRBV5-4 and TRBJ2-3; tentative D call: TRBD2 (5 bases). The CDR3 runs 12 residues. CDR1 and CDR2 (germline): SGHNT, YYREEE (reference sequence). The V gene lost 4 bases and the J gene lost 4 bases, with 7 bases spanning the gap. This CDR3 reads CASSPGADTQYF. The CDR3 DNA is TGTGCCAGCAGCCCCGGGGCAGATACGCAGTATTTT.

In this sample, this clone turned up a few times. The CDR3 sequence is CASSPDGSNYGYTF. The CDR3 DNA sequence: TGTGCCAGCTCACCGGACGGGAGTAACTATGGCTACACCTTC. The chain recombines TRBV18 with TRBJ1-2; D ambiguous. Germline CDR1 KGHSH, CDR2 LQKENI. The CDR3 has 14 residues. V lost 3 bases and J 1 base, leaving 9 bases between the germline ends.

The chain links TRBV2 to TRBJ1-1; D not resolved. This CDR3 is 11 amino acids long. V shed 6 bases and J shed 10 bases, with 12 bases lying between them. CDR1 SNHLY and CDR2 FYNNEI come from the germline V gene. The CDR3, as DNA: TGTGCCAGCAGATCAGGATTCCCAGCTTTCTTT. Its protein is CASRSGFPAFF.

The V and J genes are TRBV4-1 and TRBJ2-7; D is possibly TRBD1 (6 bases). V was clipped by 4 bases and J by 2 bases, with 12 bases between them. CDR1 is MGHRA and CDR2 is YSYEKL in the germline V gene. CDR3 length: 14 residues. The CDR3 nucleotides are TGCGCCAGCAGCCTTTACCGGGACACCTACGAGCAGTACTTC. This gives the protein CASSLYRDTYEQYF.

The chain has TRBV2 and TRBJ1-5; 7 nucleotides match TRBD1. The CDR3 is 14 amino acids. The germline CDR1 and CDR2 sequences are SNHLY and FYNNEI. The V segment lost 3 bases and the J segment 3 bases; nucleotides outside the gene matches: 2. The CDR3 nucleotides read TGTGCCAGCAGTGACGGGACAGTCAATCAGCCCCAGCATTTT. This sequence encodes CASSDGTVNQPQHF. The full variable domain, with the rest looked up from reference TRBV2 and TRBJ1-5, is EPEVTQTPSHQVTQMGQEVILRCVPISNHLYFYWYRQILGQKVEFLVSFYNNEISEKSEIFDDQFSVERPDGSNFTLKIRSTKLEDSAMYFCASSDGTVNQPQHFGDGTRLSIL.

This sequence joins TRBV6-5 and TRBJ2-1, with 10 bases lining up with TRBD2. The CDR3 extends over 16 amino acids. V lost 0 bases, J lost 4 bases, and 3 bases stayed unmatched. Germline V CDR1 and CDR2: MNHEY, SVGAGI. CDR3 region: CASSYSPGLAYNEQFF. The DNA of the CDR3 is TGTGCCAGCAGTTACTCTCCGGGACTAGCGTACAATGAGCAGTTCTTC.

This clone came up once. The chain couples TRBV19 to TRBJ1-1; no firm D call. The V and J ends lost 0 bases and 3 bases respectively, with 14 bases between them. The CDR3 length is 16 residues. The germline V gene encodes CDR1 LNHDA and CDR2 SQIVND (reference sequence). The CDR3: CASSIDHMGSHTEAFF. Here the CDR3 DNA reads TGTGCCAGTAGTATAGATCATATGGGCAGCCACACTGAAGCTTTCTTT.

CDR3 protein: CASSPADSRSREPQHF. The CDR3 bases are TGTGCCAGCTCACCTGCGGACAGCCGGTCCCGGGAACCCCAGCATTTT. This chain links TRBV18 with TRBJ1-5; TRBD1 might be the D (6 bases). The CDR3 contains 16 residues. CDR1 and CDR2 (germline): KGHSH, LQKENI. Trimming shortened V by 3 bases and J by 10 bases, and 22 bases separated the two germline ends.

The gene calls are TRBV11-2 and TRBJ2-2; possibly TRBD2 for D (6 bases). V was cut by 7 bases and J by 1 base, with 10 bases left in between. The CDR3 runs 14 residues. Germline CDR1 is SGHAT and CDR2 is FQNNGV. The CDR3 here is CASTGGVNTGELFF. CDR3 bases: TGTGCCAGCACAGGAGGGGTGAACACCGGGGAGCTGTTTTTT.

This clone appeared a few times. The CDR3 loop reads CASRSSEKLFF. The CDR3 nucleotides read TGTGCCAGCAGGAGTTCGGAGAAACTGTTTTTT. The chain has TRBV25-1 and TRBJ1-4; D ambiguous. Germline V gene data show CDR1 as MGHDK and CDR2 as SYGVNS. V dropped 6 bases and J dropped 11 bases, with 10 bases sitting between them. This CDR3 is built from 11 residues.

In this sample, this clone turned up a few times. V is TRBV11-2 and J is TRBJ1-1; 9 bases are a match to TRBD1. CDR3 length equals 14 residues. Germline V gene data show CDR1 as SGHAT and CDR2 as FQNNGV. The ends lost 5 bases at V and 5 bases at J; junction bases unmatched: 6. CDR3 amino acids: CASSIQGAGTEAFF. For the CDR3, the DNA is TGTGCCAGCAGCATACAGGGGGCTGGGACTGAAGCTTTCTTT.

The chain joins TRBV7-9 to TRBJ2-5; 11 nucleotides line up with TRBD1. Unmatched junction bases numbered 7, after V lost 5 bases and J lost 8 bases. CDR3 size: 14 residues. CDR1 and CDR2 (germline): SEHNR, FQNEAQ (reference sequence). The CDR3 nucleotides read TGTGCCAGCAGCCCCCCCGGGACAGGGGGAACCCAGTACTTC. Amino acids: CASSPPGTGGTQYF.

The chain uses TRBV7-8 and TRBJ2-5; 10 bases agree with TRBD2. The CDR3 sequence is 15 residues long. Germline V gene lookup returns CDR1 SGHVS and CDR2 FQNEAQ. With 5 bases clipped from V and 1 base from J, the junction kept 4 bases outside the gene matches. The CDR3 protein is CASSHSGGPQETQYF. The CDR3, as DNA: TGTGCCAGCAGCCATAGCGGGGGGCCCCAAGAGACCCAGTACTTC.

CDR3 in amino acids: CASTRDRGQVEQYF. Here the CDR3 DNA reads TGTGCCAGCACCCGGGACAGGGGGCAGGTCGAGCAGTACTTC. The gene calls are TRBV18 and TRBJ2-7; TRBD1 agrees at 12 bases. The length of the CDR3 is 14 residues. In germline, CDR1 is KGHSH, CDR2 LQKENI. Trimming cost V 8 bases and J 6 bases; bases outside gene matches: 8.

The chain combines TRBV4-3 with TRBJ1-1; D not resolved. Germline V lookup: CDR1 LGHNA, CDR2 YSLEER. V dropped 4 bases and J dropped 4 bases, with 10 bases sitting between them. The CDR3 has 13 residues. CDR3 bases: TGCGCCAGCAGCCCACATGGTGCCACTGAAGCTTTCTTT. Amino acids: CASSPHGATEAFF.

V and J are TRBV5-1 and TRBJ1-1; TRBD1 agrees at 8 bases. Germline CDR1 is SGHRS and CDR2 is YFSETQ. The CDR3 sequence is 15 residues long. V shed 1 base, J shed 3 bases, and the junction held 5 bases outside the gene matches. The CDR3 nucleotides read TGCGCCAGCAGCTTGCAGGGACAGGTGCACACTGAAGCTTTCTTT. It codes for CASSLQGQVHTEAFF. The entire variable domain, with the rest obtained from reference TRBV5-1 and TRBJ1-1, is as follows: KAGVTQTPRYLIKTRGQQVTLSCSPISGHRSVSWYQQTPGQGLQFLFEYFSETQRNKGNFPGRFSGRQFSNSRSEMNVSTLELGDSALYLCASSLQGQVHTEAFFGQGTRLTVV.